This T cell receptor beta chain is from a study of blood T cell repertoires in COVID-19. Across the whole study: Acute and convalescent COVID-19 specimens originated in the United States, Italy and Spain.

The CDR3 sequence is 12 residues long. Germline V CDR1 and CDR2: MGHDK, SYGVNS. V was cut by 1 base and J by 13 bases, with 11 bases left in between. Clones were read by immunoSEQ multiplex PCR, and TCRdb kept only the in-frame ones, dropping some. This sample has fewer than 300,000 clones, with around 90% found just once. What the recovered Cohort 3 donors had was two negative PCRs, clearance, or symptom resolution. The clonotype originates from a woman aged 25 to 39 who had recovered from COVID-19. Sequenced material: PBMCs or T cells enriched from blood (not recorded which). The chain employs TRBV25-1 and TRBJ2-1; weak D call: TRBD1 (5 bases). CDR3 nucleotides: TGTGCCAGCAGTGAATGTTTGACAGAACAGTTCTTC. Translation: CASSECLTEQFF.